This T cell receptor beta chain comes out of a study of cytomegalovirus exposure and HLA in healthy donors. Findings and limits, study-wide: The authors later found HLA-associated TCR beta chains more clonally expanded than equally common others. HLA alleles were associated with roughly 15,000 TCR beta sequences in a later analysis at 0.05 false discovery rate. Later findings reportedly placed an Asian-associated ancestry cluster below the roughly 690-donor mean for N-insertions.

As to this clone: Its antigen is still unknown.

With 60 Vbeta and 13 Jbeta primers, the PCR was carried out. Authors' processing steps: As a later analysis found, there were 80 million to 90 million unique TCR beta chains, of which roughly 11 million were shared. Profiled with immunoSEQ multiplex PCR; TCRdb holds only in-frame clones, not every one. V, J and clone size are those of that table, while D and trimming were read from the DNA. The sample lists around 200,000 clones, 75% to 80% seen once, with around 1.8% in the top ten. This clonotype originated in a man younger than 35 in good health and CMV-seronegative. The sample taken for sequencing was PBMCs.

The DNA of the CDR3 is TGTGCCAGCAGTTTGTGGGTCGGGGAGACCCAGTACTTC. This gives the protein CASSLWVGETQYF. The gene calls are TRBV6-5 and TRBJ2-5; D is undetermined. The CDR3 is made up of 13 amino acids. Germline CDR1 is MNHEY and CDR2 is SVGAGI. V lost 4 bases and J lost 5, with 11 bases in between.